Listed below are T cell receptor beta chains from one sample, sequenced in a study of blood T cell repertoires in COVID-19. This table comes from immunoSEQ multiplex PCR, and its TCRdb copy is limited to in-frame clones, with some not included. The sample shows about 250,000 clones, roughly 89% of them seen only once. Sequenced: peripheral blood. Source of these receptors: a woman in her 40s who had recovered from COVID-19. Each CDR3 is given with its conserved first and last residue. Each record gives: clone size, V gene, J gene, D gene, CDR3 protein, CDR3 DNA. The D gene is left open where the match is weak. Not all rows give a size; the values are once, few, many and, for expanded clones, a class.

clone_size: .
v_call: TRBV7-2
j_call: TRBJ2-1
d_call: TRBD2
cdr3_aa: CASSWSGGALHEQFF
cdr3_nt: TGTGCCAGCAGCTGGTCCGGGGGGGCGCTACATGAGCAGTTCTTC

clone_size: .
v_call: TRBV7-9
j_call: TRBJ2-2
d_call: TRBD2
cdr3_aa: CASSPTSRGTGELFF
cdr3_nt: TGTGCCAGCAGCCCGACTAGCCGAGGCACCGGGGAGCTGTTTTTT

clone_size: .
v_call: TRBV10-3
j_call: TRBJ1-5
d_call: .
cdr3_aa: CAISEGEGGDQPQHF
cdr3_nt: TGTGCCATCAGTGAGGGGGAGGGGGGCGATCAGCCCCAGCATTTT

clone_size: once
v_call: TRBV11-3
j_call: TRBJ2-7
d_call: .
cdr3_aa: CASSLTGTYEQYF
cdr3_nt: TGTGCCAGCAGCCTAACAGGCACCTACGAGCAGTACTTC

clone_size: once
v_call: TRBV7-6
j_call: TRBJ1-1
d_call: .
cdr3_aa: CASSLAPGEAFF
cdr3_nt: TGTGCCAGCAGCTTAGCGCCAGGAGAAGCTTTCTTT

clone_size: .
v_call: TRBV7-9
j_call: TRBJ1-6
d_call: .
cdr3_aa: CASSWTDYNSPLHF
cdr3_nt: TGTGCCAGCAGCTGGACAGATTATAATTCACCCCTCCACTTT

clone_size: once
v_call: TRBV27
j_call: TRBJ1-1
d_call: TRBD1
cdr3_aa: CASRTMWRDRESTEAFF
cdr3_nt: TGTGCCAGCAGGACGATGTGGCGGGACAGGGAATCGACTGAAGCTTTCTTT

clone_size: .
v_call: TRBV2
j_call: TRBJ2-5
d_call: TRBD1
cdr3_aa: CASSPQGETQYF
cdr3_nt: TGTGCCAGCAGCCCACAGGGGGAGACCCAGTACTTC

clone_size: .
v_call: TRBV5-1
j_call: TRBJ1-3
d_call: .
cdr3_aa: CASSAQSGNTIYF
cdr3_nt: TGCGCCAGCAGCGCTCAGTCTGGAAACACCATATATTTT

clone_size: .
v_call: TRBV19
j_call: TRBJ2-2
d_call: TRBD1
cdr3_aa: CASSIRVLGQGIGELFF
cdr3_nt: TGTGCCAGTAGTATAAGAGTTCTGGGACAGGGCATCGGGGAGCTGTTTTTT

clone_size: few
v_call: TRBV5-4
j_call: TRBJ1-1
d_call: .
cdr3_aa: CASSFMMTPNTEAFF
cdr3_nt: TGTGCCAGCAGTTTCATGATGACTCCGAACACTGAAGCTTTCTTT

clone_size: .
v_call: TRBV9
j_call: TRBJ2-2
d_call: TRBD1
cdr3_aa: CASSVNPGGTGGIRELFF
cdr3_nt: TGTGCCAGCAGCGTCAACCCAGGGGGGACAGGGGGCATCCGGGAGCTGTTTTTT

clone_size: .
v_call: TRBV11-2
j_call: TRBJ2-7
d_call: .
cdr3_aa: CASSFGTTRTYEQYF
cdr3_nt: TGTGCCAGCAGCTTTGGGACAACCCGTACCTACGAGCAGTACTTC

clone_size: .
v_call: TRBV5-1
j_call: TRBJ2-5
d_call: TRBD2
cdr3_aa: CASSVGGETQYF
cdr3_nt: TGCGCCAGCAGCGTCGGGGGGGAGACCCAGTACTTC

clone_size: .
v_call: TRBV5-1
j_call: TRBJ2-7
d_call: .
cdr3_aa: CASSLKLKEGYEQYF
cdr3_nt: TGCGCCAGCAGCTTGAAGCTCAAAGAGGGCTACGAGCAGTACTTC

clone_size: .
v_call: TRBV10-3
j_call: TRBJ2-1
d_call: TRBD2
cdr3_aa: CAISAPGLAGAPYNEQFF
cdr3_nt: TGTGCCATCAGTGCACCGGGACTAGCGGGGGCACCATACAATGAGCAGTTCTTC

clone_size: .
v_call: TRBV9
j_call: TRBJ2-3
d_call: .
cdr3_aa: CASSVSADTQYF
cdr3_nt: TGTGCCAGCAGCGTTAGCGCAGATACGCAGTATTTT

clone_size: .
v_call: TRBV4-3
j_call: TRBJ2-2
d_call: .
cdr3_aa: CASSHPEAGELFF
cdr3_nt: TGCGCCAGCAGCCACCCCGAGGCCGGGGAGCTGTTTTTT

clone_size: .
v_call: TRBV18
j_call: TRBJ1-2
d_call: .
cdr3_aa: CASSPSPSDSYGYTF
cdr3_nt: TGTGCCAGCTCACCAAGTCCTTCGGACAGCTATGGCTACACCTTC

clone_size: .
v_call: TRBV19
j_call: TRBJ2-7
d_call: TRBD1
cdr3_aa: CASSMAGTGGEQYF
cdr3_nt: TGTGCCAGTAGTATGGCCGGGACAGGGGGCGAGCAGTACTTC

clone_size: .
v_call: TRBV6-5
j_call: TRBJ2-1
d_call: TRBD1
cdr3_aa: CASSYTGTGGNEQFF
cdr3_nt: TGTGCCAGCAGTTACACCGGGACAGGGGGCAATGAGCAGTTCTTC

clone_size: .
v_call: TRBV6-5
j_call: TRBJ1-2
d_call: .
cdr3_aa: CASSTWGEGYTF
cdr3_nt: TGTGCCAGCAGCACGTGGGGGGAGGGCTACACCTTC

clone_size: once
v_call: TRBV24-1
j_call: TRBJ2-1
d_call: TRBD2
cdr3_aa: CATSEPGLAGAAFF
cdr3_nt: TGTGCCACCAGTGAACCGGGACTAGCGGGGGCGGCGTTCTTC

clone_size: .
v_call: TRBV9
j_call: TRBJ2-7
d_call: TRBD2
cdr3_aa: CASSVAGAGGPYEQYF
cdr3_nt: TGTGCCAGCAGCGTAGCAGGAGCGGGGGGGCCCTACGAGCAGTACTTC

clone_size: .
v_call: TRBV9
j_call: TRBJ1-1
d_call: TRBD1
cdr3_aa: CASSENRDRVHDEAFF
cdr3_nt: TGTGCCAGCAGTGAAAACCGGGACAGGGTTCACGATGAAGCTTTCTTT

clone_size: .
v_call: TRBV7-3
j_call: TRBJ2-5
d_call: TRBD1
cdr3_aa: CASSPVDRGETQYF
cdr3_nt: TGTGCCAGCAGCCCCGTAGACAGGGGGGAGACCCAGTACTTC

clone_size: .
v_call: TRBV10-2
j_call: TRBJ2-5
d_call: TRBD2
cdr3_aa: CASSDSGEETQYF
cdr3_nt: TGCGCCAGCAGTGATAGCGGGGAAGAGACCCAGTACTTC

clone_size: once
v_call: TRBV7-9
j_call: TRBJ1-2
d_call: .
cdr3_aa: CASSLLNRERDGYTF
cdr3_nt: TGTGCCAGCAGCTTATTGAACAGGGAGCGTGATGGCTACACCTTC

clone_size: .
v_call: TRBV6-5
j_call: TRBJ1-2
d_call: TRBD1
cdr3_aa: CASSPADRGVHGYTF
cdr3_nt: TGTGCCAGCAGTCCCGCGGACAGGGGGGTCCATGGCTACACCTTC

clone_size: .
v_call: TRBV28
j_call: TRBJ2-1
d_call: .
cdr3_aa: CASTSSYNEQFF
cdr3_nt: TGTGCCAGCACCAGCTCCTACAATGAGCAGTTCTTC

clone_size: few
v_call: TRBV15
j_call: TRBJ2-1
d_call: TRBD2
cdr3_aa: CATSLRAGGLVEQFF
cdr3_nt: TGTGCCACCAGCCTGAGGGCGGGGGGGCTGGTGGAGCAGTTCTTC

clone_size: once
v_call: TRBV3-1/TRBV3-2
j_call: TRBJ1-6
d_call: TRBD1
cdr3_aa: CASSQAHRGGSPLHF
cdr3_nt: TGTGCCAGCAGCCAAGCCCACAGGGGAGGTTCACCCCTCCACTTT

clone_size: .
v_call: TRBV9
j_call: TRBJ2-5
d_call: TRBD2
cdr3_aa: CASSPPGLAGETQYF
cdr3_nt: TGTGCCAGCAGCCCCCCGGGACTAGCGGGGGAGACCCAGTACTTC

clone_size: .
v_call: TRBV7-2
j_call: TRBJ1-5
d_call: .
cdr3_aa: CASSSGSGNQPQHF
cdr3_nt: TGTGCCAGCAGCTCAGGTTCTGGCAATCAGCCCCAGCATTTT

clone_size: .
v_call: TRBV7-9
j_call: TRBJ2-5
d_call: .
cdr3_aa: CASSFSGETQYF
cdr3_nt: TGTGCCAGCAGCTTCTCCGGGGAGACCCAGTACTTC

clone_size: .
v_call: TRBV2
j_call: TRBJ2-3
d_call: TRBD2
cdr3_aa: CASIRGGTDTQYF
cdr3_nt: TGTGCCAGCATTCGGGGGGGCACAGATACGCAGTATTTT

clone_size: once
v_call: TRBV6-5
j_call: TRBJ1-2
d_call: TRBD1
cdr3_aa: CASNSGGMGYGYTF
cdr3_nt: TGTGCCAGCAATTCAGGGGGAATGGGCTATGGCTACACCTTC

clone_size: .
v_call: TRBV4-3
j_call: TRBJ1-2
d_call: .
cdr3_aa: CASSQVEGAVKGYTF
cdr3_nt: TGCGCCAGCAGCCAAGTGGAGGGCGCCGTTAAAGGCTACACCTTC

clone_size: .
v_call: TRBV6-6
j_call: TRBJ1-1
d_call: TRBD1
cdr3_aa: CASSYSWDRGNTEAFF
cdr3_nt: TGTGCCAGCAGTTACTCGTGGGACAGGGGGAACACTGAAGCTTTCTTT

clone_size: .
v_call: TRBV7-9
j_call: TRBJ2-7
d_call: TRBD1
cdr3_aa: CASSLRRAQGDEQYF
cdr3_nt: TGTGCCAGCAGCTTACGGCGGGCTCAGGGGGATGAGCAGTACTTC

clone_size: .
v_call: TRBV7-9
j_call: TRBJ1-3
d_call: .
cdr3_aa: CASSPNPGHRSGNTIYF
cdr3_nt: TGTGCCAGCAGCCCGAACCCGGGACACCGCTCTGGAAACACCATATATTTT

clone_size: once
v_call: TRBV3-1/TRBV3-2
j_call: TRBJ1-5
d_call: .
cdr3_aa: CASSQDLVSNQPQHF
cdr3_nt: TGTGCCAGCAGCCAAGACCTCGTTAGCAATCAGCCCCAGCATTTT

clone_size: many
v_call: TRBV30
j_call: TRBJ1-1
d_call: .
cdr3_aa: CAWTADRRTEAFF
cdr3_nt: TGTGCCTGGACTGCCGACAGGCGCACTGAAGCTTTCTTT

clone_size: .
v_call: TRBV2
j_call: TRBJ2-5
d_call: TRBD1
cdr3_aa: CASTPGGEETQYF
cdr3_nt: TGTGCCAGCACCCCAGGGGGCGAAGAGACCCAGTACTTC

clone_size: .
v_call: TRBV10-3
j_call: TRBJ1-6
d_call: .
cdr3_aa: CAISGGEYSPLHF
cdr3_nt: TGTGCCATCAGCGGGGGGGAGTATTCACCCCTCCACTTT